The TCR beta chain under discussion was sequenced for a study of blood T cell repertoires in COVID-19. On the study more broadly: Samples taken during acute and convalescent COVID-19 were collected in the United States, Italy and Spain. PBMCs, B-cell-depleted T cells, or T cells were the source of the cDNA or gDNA that made up the material.

The junction had 8 bases not matched to a gene; V was cut back by 3 bases and J by 6 bases. The germline V gene encodes CDR1 MNHEY and CDR2 SMNVEV (reference sequence). The CDR3 spans 18 residues. The table came from immunoSEQ multiplex PCR; TCRdb's copy has only in-frame clones and leaves some out. This table holds roughly 150,000 clones, 75% to 85% found once. The rearrangement joins TRBV27 to TRBJ2-1; TRBD2 matches 16 bases. The origin of this receptor is a woman aged 45-65 years with acute or convalescent COVID-19. Sequencing was performed on peripheral blood. CDR3 nucleotides: TGTGCCAGCAGTTTTTTCACCGGGACTAGCGGGGGGGCCAATGAGCAGTTCTTC. Protein sequence: CASSFFTGTSGGANEQFF.